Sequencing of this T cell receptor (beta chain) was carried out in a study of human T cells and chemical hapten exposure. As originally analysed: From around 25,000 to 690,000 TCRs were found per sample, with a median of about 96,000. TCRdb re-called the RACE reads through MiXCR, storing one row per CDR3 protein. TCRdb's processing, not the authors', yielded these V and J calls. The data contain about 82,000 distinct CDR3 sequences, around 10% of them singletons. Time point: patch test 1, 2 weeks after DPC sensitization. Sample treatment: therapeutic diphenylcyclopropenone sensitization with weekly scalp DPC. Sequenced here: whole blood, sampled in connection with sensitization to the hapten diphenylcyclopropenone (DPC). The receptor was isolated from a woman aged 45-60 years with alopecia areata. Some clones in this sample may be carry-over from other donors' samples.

The CDR3 sequence: CASSLIGPQHF. Written as DNA, the CDR3 is TGTGCCAGCAGTTTGATCGGGCCCCAGCATTTT. The rearrangement links TRBV28 to TRBJ1-5, with unresolved D. The CDR3 contains 11 residues. With 3 bases removed from V and 9 bases from J, the gap between germline ends came to 6 bases. The V gene's germline CDR1 is MDHEN and CDR2 SYDVKM. The full variable domain, completed using reference TRBV28 and TRBJ1-5, is DVKVTQSSRYLVKRTGEKVFLECVQDMDHENMFWYRQDPGLGLRLIYFSYDVKMKEKGDIPEGYSVSREKKERFSLILESASTNQTSMYLCASSLIGPQHFGDGTRLSIL.